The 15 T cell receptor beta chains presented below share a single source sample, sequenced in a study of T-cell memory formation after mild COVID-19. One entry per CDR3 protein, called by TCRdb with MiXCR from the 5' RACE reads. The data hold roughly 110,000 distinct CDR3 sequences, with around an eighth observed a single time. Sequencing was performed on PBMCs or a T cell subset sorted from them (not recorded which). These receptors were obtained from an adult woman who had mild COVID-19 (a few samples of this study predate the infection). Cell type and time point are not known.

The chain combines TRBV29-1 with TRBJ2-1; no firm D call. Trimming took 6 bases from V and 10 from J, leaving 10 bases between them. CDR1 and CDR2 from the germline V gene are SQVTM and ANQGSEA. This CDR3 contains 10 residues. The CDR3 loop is CSVESGEQFF. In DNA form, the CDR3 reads TGCAGCGTGGAATCTGGCGAGCAGTTCTTC.

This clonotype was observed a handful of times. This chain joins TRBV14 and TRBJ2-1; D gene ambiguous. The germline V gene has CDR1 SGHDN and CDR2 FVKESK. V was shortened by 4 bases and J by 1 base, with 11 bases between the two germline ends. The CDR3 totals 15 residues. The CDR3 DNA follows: TGTGCCAGCAGCCTCTATGGAATTTCCTACAATGAGCAGTTCTTC. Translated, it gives CASSLYGISYNEQFF. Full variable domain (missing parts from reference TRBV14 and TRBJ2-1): EAGVTQFPSHSVIEKGQTVTLRCDPISGHDNLYWYRRVMGKEIKFLLHFVKESKQDESGMPNNRFLAERTGGTYSTLKVQPAELEDSGVYFCASSLYGISYNEQFFGPGTRLTVL.

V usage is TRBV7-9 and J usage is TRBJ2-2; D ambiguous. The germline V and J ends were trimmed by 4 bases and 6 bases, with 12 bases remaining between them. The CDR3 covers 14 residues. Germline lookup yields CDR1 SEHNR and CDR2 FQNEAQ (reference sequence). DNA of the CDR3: TGTGCCAGCAGCTCGTATGGTATTGCCGGGGAGCTGTTTTTT. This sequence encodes CASSSYGIAGELFF.

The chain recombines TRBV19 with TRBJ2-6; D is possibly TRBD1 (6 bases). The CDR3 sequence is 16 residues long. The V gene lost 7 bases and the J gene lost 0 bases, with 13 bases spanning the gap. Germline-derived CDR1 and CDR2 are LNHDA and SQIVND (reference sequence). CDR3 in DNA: TGTGCCAGTACCCGACAGGTCCCCTCTGGGGCCAACGTCCTGACTTTC. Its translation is CASTRQVPSGANVLTF.

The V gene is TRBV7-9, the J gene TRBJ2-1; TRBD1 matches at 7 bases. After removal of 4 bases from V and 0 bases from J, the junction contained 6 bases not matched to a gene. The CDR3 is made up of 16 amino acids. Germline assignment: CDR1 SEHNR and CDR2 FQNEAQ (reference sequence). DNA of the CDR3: TGTGCCAGCAGCTCAACCCCAGGGGGCTCCTACAATGAGCAGTTCTTC. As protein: CASSSTPGGSYNEQFF.

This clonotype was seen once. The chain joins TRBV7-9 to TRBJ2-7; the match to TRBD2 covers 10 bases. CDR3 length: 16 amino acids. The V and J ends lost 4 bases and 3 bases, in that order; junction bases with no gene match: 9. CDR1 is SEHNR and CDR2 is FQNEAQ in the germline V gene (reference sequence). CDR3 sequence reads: CASSSVSGRALYEQYF. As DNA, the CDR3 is TGTGCCAGCAGCTCCGTCAGCGGGAGGGCCCTCTACGAGCAGTACTTC.

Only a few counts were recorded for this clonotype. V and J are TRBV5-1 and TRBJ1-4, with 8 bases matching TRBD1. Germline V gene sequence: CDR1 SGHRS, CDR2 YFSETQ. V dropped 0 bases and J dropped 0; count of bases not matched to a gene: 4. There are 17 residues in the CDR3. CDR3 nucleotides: TGCGCCAGCAGCTTGGCGGGGACAGGCGCAACTAATGAAAAACTGTTTTTT. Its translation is CASSLAGTGATNEKLFF.

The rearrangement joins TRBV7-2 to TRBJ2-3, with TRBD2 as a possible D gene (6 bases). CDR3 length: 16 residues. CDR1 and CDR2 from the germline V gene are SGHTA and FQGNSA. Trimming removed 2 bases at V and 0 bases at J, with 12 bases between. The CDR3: CASSLLASVSTDTQYF. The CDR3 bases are TGTGCCAGCAGCTTACTTGCTAGCGTAAGCACAGATACGCAGTATTTT. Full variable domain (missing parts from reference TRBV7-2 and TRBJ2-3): GAGVSQSPSNKVTEKGKDVELRCDPISGHTALYWYRQSLGQGLEFLIYFQGNSAPDKSGLPSDRFSAERTGGSVSTLTIQRTQQEDSAVYLCASSLLASVSTDTQYFGPGTRLTVL.

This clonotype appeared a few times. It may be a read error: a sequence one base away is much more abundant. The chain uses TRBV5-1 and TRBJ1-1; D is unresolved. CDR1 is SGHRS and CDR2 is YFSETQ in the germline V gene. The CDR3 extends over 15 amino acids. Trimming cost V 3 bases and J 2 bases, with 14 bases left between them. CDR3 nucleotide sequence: TGCGCCAGCAGCTATACAGAGGTGGTCAACACTGAAGCTTTCTTT. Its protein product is CASSYTEVVNTEAFF.

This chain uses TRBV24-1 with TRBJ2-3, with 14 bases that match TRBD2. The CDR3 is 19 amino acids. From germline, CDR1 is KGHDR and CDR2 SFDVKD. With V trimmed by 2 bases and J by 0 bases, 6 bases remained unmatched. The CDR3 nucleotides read TGTGCCACCAGTGATTCCCAAGGGACTAGCGGGAGTAGCACAGATACGCAGTATTTT. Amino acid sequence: CATSDSQGTSGSSTDTQYF.

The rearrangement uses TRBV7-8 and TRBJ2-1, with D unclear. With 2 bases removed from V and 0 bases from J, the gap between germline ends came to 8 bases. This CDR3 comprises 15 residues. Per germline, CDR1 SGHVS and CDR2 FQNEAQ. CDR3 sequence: CASSLWVSSYNEQFF. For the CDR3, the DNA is TGTGCCAGCAGCTTATGGGTTTCCTCCTACAATGAGCAGTTCTTC.

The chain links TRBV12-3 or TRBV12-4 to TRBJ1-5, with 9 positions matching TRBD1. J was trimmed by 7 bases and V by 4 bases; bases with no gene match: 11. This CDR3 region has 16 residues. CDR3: CASSWGGQGSGQPQHF. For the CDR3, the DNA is TGTGCCAGCAGTTGGGGGGGACAGGGTTCAGGCCAGCCCCAGCATTTT.

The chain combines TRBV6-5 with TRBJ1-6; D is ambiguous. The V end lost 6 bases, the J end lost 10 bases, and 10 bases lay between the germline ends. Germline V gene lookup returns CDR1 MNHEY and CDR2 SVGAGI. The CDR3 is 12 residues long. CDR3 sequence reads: CASSPLGSPLHF. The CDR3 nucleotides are TGTGCCAGCAGCCCCCTTGGGTCACCCCTCCACTTT.

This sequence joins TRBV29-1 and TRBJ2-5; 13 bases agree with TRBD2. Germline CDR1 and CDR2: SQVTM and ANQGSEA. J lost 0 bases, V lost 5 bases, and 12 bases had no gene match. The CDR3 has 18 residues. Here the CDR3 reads CSVHGLAGDLVNQETQYF. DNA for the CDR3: TGCAGCGTTCACGGACTAGCGGGAGATCTCGTAAACCAAGAGACCCAGTACTTC.

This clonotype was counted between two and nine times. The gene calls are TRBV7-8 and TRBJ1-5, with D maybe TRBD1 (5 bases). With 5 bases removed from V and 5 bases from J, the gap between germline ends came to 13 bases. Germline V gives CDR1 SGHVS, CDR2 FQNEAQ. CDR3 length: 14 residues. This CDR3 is CASSPARADQPQHF. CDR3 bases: TGTGCCAGCAGCCCAGCCAGGGCCGATCAGCCCCAGCATTTT.